This passage covers 20 T cell receptor beta chains from one sample sequenced in a study of blood T cells in healthy people across ages. Using a J-beta primer mix together with a sample-barcoded 5' primer, a second PCR was run for roughly 7 to 12 cycles. A single record per CDR3 protein comes from TCRdb applying MiXCR to the 5' RACE reads. The sample has 600,000 to 1,000,000 distinct CDR3 sequences; about three fifths are singletons. The sequencing sample was made of blood. These receptors were collected from a man under 40 in good health.

This clonotype has more than one count but fewer than ten. The chain has TRBV7-9 and TRBJ2-7, with TRBD1 identical over 7 bases. Trimming at V came to 6 bases and at J to 6 bases, leaving 14 bases not matched to a gene. The CDR3 consists of 15 residues. Germline CDR1 and CDR2: SEHNR and FQNEAQ (reference sequence). CDR3 DNA: TGTGCCAGCAGTTCCCCTGACAGGGTGCAAAGCGAGCAGTACTTC. This encodes CASSSPDRVQSEQYF. The variable domain in full, completed from reference TRBV7-9 and TRBJ2-7, reads DTGVSQNPRHKITKRGQNVTFRCDPISEHNRLYWYRQTLGQGPEFLTYFQNEAQLEKSRLLSDRFSAERPKGSFSTLEIQRTEQGDSAMYLCASSSPDRVQSEQYFGPGTRLTVT.

The rearrangement links TRBV27 to TRBJ2-1, with no clear D. Germline loops: CDR1 MNHEY, CDR2 SMNVEV (reference sequence). The CDR3 runs to 16 residues. With 5 bases removed from V and 8 bases from J, the gap between germline ends came to 22 bases. CDR3 sequence reads: CASSITYGNPVDEQFF. The CDR3 region has the DNA TGTGCCAGCAGTATCACCTATGGTAATCCGGTAGATGAGCAGTTCTTC.

The rearrangement joins TRBV27 to TRBJ2-7, with 10 bases matching TRBD2. The CDR3 is made up of 16 amino acids. Germline assignment: CDR1 MNHEY and CDR2 SMNVEV (reference sequence). Trimming removed 3 bases from V and 6 bases from J; junction bases left unmatched: 11. The DNA of the CDR3 is TGTGCCAGCAGTTTGAGCGGGAGGGTTTGGGTCGGCGAGCAGTACTTC. Its translation: CASSLSGRVWVGEQYF.

This clonotype showed up just once. The chain joins TRBV7-2 to TRBJ2-3; perhaps D is TRBD1 or TRBD2 (5 bases each). The CDR3 spans 16 residues. The V end was cut by 0 bases, the J end by 5 bases, with 15 bases between. Germline V gene data show CDR1 as SGHTA and CDR2 as FQGNSA. CDR3 loop: CASSLALGAGQDTQYF. The DNA of the CDR3 is TGTGCCAGCAGCTTAGCGCTCGGGGCTGGTCAAGATACGCAGTATTTT. The variable domain in full, with the rest retrieved from reference TRBV7-2 and TRBJ2-3, is GAGVSQSPSNKVTEKGKDVELRCDPISGHTALYWYRQSLGQGLEFLIYFQGNSAPDKSGLPSDRFSAERTGGSVSTLTIQRTQQEDSAVYLCASSLALGAGQDTQYFGPGTRLTVL.

J is TRBJ2-7 and V is TRBV5-5, with 7 bases matching TRBD2. V trimming: 5 bases; J trimming: 0 bases; junction bases outside the gene matches: 5. The CDR3 is made up of 14 amino acids. CDR1 SGHKS and CDR2 YYEKEE come from the germline V gene (reference sequence). The CDR3, as DNA: TGTGCCAGCAGGTGGGGGGAGGGCTCCTACGAGCAGTACTTC. Its translation: CASRWGEGSYEQYF.

The rearrangement links TRBV20-1 to TRBJ1-6; D unclear. The CDR3 is 13 amino acids. V lost 0 bases to trimming and J lost 6 bases, with 6 bases between them. In germline, CDR1 is DFQATT, CDR2 SNEGSKA (reference sequence). The CDR3 DNA is TGCAGTGCTAGAGACGGGTTTAATTCACCCCTCCACTTT. Protein: CSARDGFNSPLHF.

The rearrangement uses TRBV5-6 and TRBJ2-5; D not resolved. Per germline, CDR1 SGHDT and CDR2 YYEEEE. The CDR3 covers 12 residues. The V end was cut by 3 bases, the J end by 11 bases, with 14 bases between. The CDR3, as DNA: TGTGCCAGCAGCTACACTCACAATGAGCAGTACTTC. It codes for CASSYTHNEQYF.

This clonotype was observed a single time. V and J are TRBV6-1 and TRBJ2-4; the D is unclear. The end of the DNA is better explained by TRBJ2-7, so the J call may be wrong. This CDR3 spans 14 amino acids. Per germline, CDR1 MNHNS and CDR2 SASEGT. The CDR3 DNA sequence: TGTGCCAGCAGCGAGAGCCTAACTACCTACGAGCAGTACTTC. Protein: CASSESLTTYEQYF.

Only one count was recorded for this clonotype. The rearrangement links TRBV28 to TRBJ2-7; 8 bases line up with TRBD1. V gave up 6 bases and J gave up 3 bases; unmatched junction bases: 4. Germline V gene lookup returns CDR1 MDHEN and CDR2 SYDVKM. The CDR3 runs 13 residues. The CDR3 coding sequence is TGTGCCAGCAGCGCGGGACAGGACTACGAGCAGTACTTC. The encoded protein is CASSAGQDYEQYF.

CDR3 sequence reads: CASSLNRNQPQHF. CDR3 bases: TGTGCCAGCAGTTTAAACAGAAATCAGCCCCAGCATTTT. The chain uses TRBV27 and TRBJ1-5, with D unresolved. This CDR3 spans 13 amino acids. V lost 2 bases and J lost 4, with 6 bases in between. CDR1 and CDR2 (germline): MNHEY, SMNVEV (reference sequence).

This clonotype is a singleton in its sample. The chain links TRBV7-3 to TRBJ2-2; tentatively, D is TRBD1 or TRBD2 (5 bases each). Trimming removed 5 bases from V and 8 bases from J, with 15 bases in between. Germline CDR1 and CDR2: SGHTA and FQGTGA. There are 14 residues in the CDR3. CDR3 region: CASSTGTLTGELFF. CDR3 in DNA: TGTGCCAGCAGCACCGGGACCTTAACAGGGGAGCTGTTTTTT.

In this sample, this clonotype turned up once. The chain is built from TRBV7-9 and TRBJ1-2; no clear D. This CDR3 is 14 amino acids long. The ends were cut back, 5 bases at V and 8 bases at J, with 18 bases in the middle. From germline, CDR1 is SEHNR and CDR2 FQNEAQ (reference sequence). In nucleotides, the CDR3 is TGTGCCAGCAGCCCCCCAGGCGACACGCGCGGCTACACCTTC. Its protein is CASSPPGDTRGYTF.

The chain carries TRBV19 and TRBJ1-1; TRBD1 agrees at 8 bases. This CDR3 comprises 15 residues. CDR1 and CDR2 (germline): LNHDA, SQIVND (reference sequence). V gave up 6 bases and J gave up 1 base; unmatched junction bases: 7. The CDR3 sequence: CASRYTGTGNTEAFF. CDR3 sequence (DNA): TGTGCCAGTAGGTATACCGGGACAGGGAACACTGAAGCTTTCTTT. The variable domain in full, completed from reference TRBV19 and TRBJ1-1, reads DGGITQSPKYLFRKEGQNVTLSCEQNLNHDAMYWYRQDPGQGLRLIYYSQIVNDFQKGDIAEGYSVSREKKESFPLTVTSAQKNPTAFYLCASRYTGTGNTEAFFGQGTRLTVV.

The chain's CDR3 is CASSSRAGWSNEQFF. The CDR3 region has the DNA TGCGCCAGCAGCTCTCGGGCGGGATGGTCCAATGAGCAGTTCTTC. The chain recombines TRBV4-3 with TRBJ2-1; a possible D gene is TRBD2 (6 bases). This CDR3 region has 15 residues. The germline V and J ends were trimmed by 5 bases and 6 bases, with 17 bases remaining between them. Germline CDR1 reads LGHNA; CDR2 reads YSLEER.

The table lists this clonotype with a count of one. The rearrangement uses TRBV20-1 and TRBJ2-2, with 10 positions matching TRBD2. V gave up 6 bases and J gave up 6 bases; unmatched junction bases: 10. The CDR3 has 15 residues. Germline V gene data show CDR1 as DFQATT and CDR2 as SNEGSKA (reference sequence). The CDR3 bases are TGCAGTGCGGTTGATAGCGGGAGGTTGGCCGGGGAGCTGTTTTTT. Amino acids: CSAVDSGRLAGELFF.

This clonotype was recorded once. At one of its ends the junction is not consistent with the germline gene, which may arise from a read error. This chain uses TRBV7-9 with TRBJ1-1; D gene ambiguous. The CDR3 has 14 residues. CDR1 and CDR2 from the germline V gene are SEHNR and FQNEAQ (reference sequence). The chain's CDR3 is CATMRERLGTEAFF. CDR3 bases: TGCGCCACCATGCGGGAGCGGCTCGGGACTGAAGCTTTCTTT.

This clonotype was observed a handful of times. The J gene is TRBJ2-7, the V gene TRBV25-1, with D maybe TRBD2 (5 bases). Germline CDR1 and CDR2: MGHDK and SYGVNS. Trimming removed 2 bases from V and 2 bases from J, with 13 bases in between. There are 15 residues in the CDR3. The DNA of the CDR3 is TGTGCCAGCAGTGAAGGACCGGGATCCCCCTACGAGCAGTACTTC. This sequence encodes CASSEGPGSPYEQYF.

DNA of the CDR3: TGTGCCAGCGCTTCAGGGGATACGCAGTATTTT. Translating gives CASASGDTQYF. This rearrangement joins TRBV2 to TRBJ2-3, with D tentatively TRBD1 (5 bases). V lost 8 bases, J lost 6 bases, and 9 bases lay in between. This CDR3 comprises 11 residues. CDR1 is SNHLY and CDR2 is FYNNEI in the germline V gene.

The rearrangement uses TRBV11-3 and TRBJ2-1; 9 bases are shared with TRBD2. After removal of 5 bases from V and 12 bases from J, the junction contained 11 bases not matched to a gene. CDR3 length equals 14 residues. From germline, CDR1 is SGHNT and CDR2 YENEEA. CDR3 sequence: CASSPSSGSDGQFF. CDR3 DNA sequence: TGTGCCAGCAGCCCCAGTAGCGGGAGTGATGGGCAGTTCTTC.

This clonotype has only a few counts. This sequence joins TRBV20-1 and TRBJ2-1; D ambiguous. From germline, CDR1 is DFQATT and CDR2 SNEGSKA (reference sequence). V was clipped by 0 bases and J by 4 bases, with 13 bases between them. The CDR3 is 15 amino acids. The CDR3 loop is CSAREAAKTYNEQFF. The CDR3 coding sequence is TGCAGTGCTAGAGAGGCGGCAAAAACATACAATGAGCAGTTCTTC.